These 18 T cell receptor beta chains were sequenced from one sample in a study of Ad26.COV2.S vaccination and SARS-CoV-2 variants. Sequenced by immunoSEQ multiplex PCR; TCRdb stores in-frame clones only, minus some. The table shows 400,000 to 500,000 clones, with roughly 90% occurring only once. Treatment in this sample: 15 to 20 received Ad26.COV2.S at low or high dose, single or two shots; 5 received placebo; per-sample allocation not given. The samples were gathered on day 63 after the first injection of vaccine or placebo. The sample consisted of peripheral blood, taken in a trial of Ad26.COV2.S vaccine versus placebo. All receptors come from a person between 18 and 65 years old who received the Ad26.COV2.S COVID-19 vaccine or a placebo.

The chain employs TRBV7-6 and TRBJ1-6, with 9 nucleotides matching TRBD1. V was pared by 5 bases and J by 8 bases, with 7 bases of the junction left unmatched. The CDR3 loop spans 15 amino acids. Per germline, CDR1 SGHVS and CDR2 FNYEAQ. The CDR3 loop is CASSPRQGGDSPLHF. Here the CDR3 DNA reads TGTGCCAGCAGCCCTAGACAGGGGGGCGATTCACCCCTCCACTTT.

The genes are TRBV10-1 and TRBJ1-2; D is unclear. This CDR3 is 16 amino acids long. Germline-derived CDR1 and CDR2 are WNHNN and SYGVQD (reference sequence). V lost 3 bases, J lost 7 bases, and 21 bases lay in between. The CDR3 here is CASSDSPMGAGGGYTF. The CDR3 nucleotides are TGCGCCAGCAGTGATTCCCCGATGGGAGCCGGTGGTGGCTACACCTTC.

The chain is built from TRBV2 and TRBJ2-5; D gene uncertain. Germline CDR1 is SNHLY and CDR2 is FYNNEI. The CDR3 sequence is 14 residues long. V lost 4 bases to trimming and J lost 2 bases, with 11 bases between them. The CDR3 DNA reads as TGTGCCAGCAGTGCCGGACGGCAGCAAGAGACCCAGTACTTC. Encoded protein: CASSAGRQQETQYF.

Comment on this clone: The sample has other DNA sequences that encode this CDR3 too. The V and J genes are TRBV6-5 and TRBJ1-3; D is perhaps TRBD1 (5 bases). Deletions cut 4 bases from V and 0 bases from J, with 10 bases between. CDR1 is MNHEY, CDR2 SVGAGI, per germline. This CDR3 has 15 amino acids. CDR3 in amino acids: CASSLQAPSGNTIYF. For the CDR3, the DNA is TGTGCCAGCAGTTTACAGGCGCCCTCTGGAAACACCATATATTTT.

CDR3 sequence (DNA): TGTGCCTGGAGTCCGCGGACCCTTTTCTATGGCTACACCTTC. The encoded protein is CAWSPRTLFYGYTF. The rearrangement links TRBV30 to TRBJ1-2, with D uncertain. The CDR3 is 14 residues long. CDR1 is GTSNPN, CDR2 SVGIG, per germline (reference sequence). V shed 2 bases and J shed 4 bases, with 14 bases lying between them.

For this clone: An end of the junction differs from the germline gene, which may be a read error. The chain has TRBV19 and TRBJ2-2, with unresolved D. The CDR3 loop spans 12 amino acids. The germline CDR1 and CDR2 sequences are LNHDA and SQIVND (reference sequence). The CDR3, as DNA: TGTGCCAGTAGTATACCCACCCGGGAGCTGTTTTTT. Translation gives CASSIPTRELFF.

This chain uses TRBV6-1 with TRBJ1-2; tentative D call: TRBD1 (5 bases). Germline CDR1 reads MNHNS; CDR2 reads SASEGT. The ends were cut back, 1 base at V and 3 bases at J, with 12 bases in the middle. The CDR3 spans 15 residues. CDR3 in DNA: TGTGCCAGCAGTGAAGAGGGCAGGGCTTACTATGGCTACACCTTC. The encoded protein is CASSEEGRAYYGYTF.

CDR3 bases: TGCGCCAGCAGCCCCACGCCGGGAAGTCACGAGCAGTACTTC. Its translation is CASSPTPGSHEQYF. V gene TRBV4-3 combines with J gene TRBJ2-7, with TRBD2 as a possible D gene (5 bases). V lost 4 bases and J lost 5, with 15 bases in between. Germline values: CDR1 LGHNA, CDR2 YSLEER. CDR3 length: 14 residues.

This clone was seen once. V is TRBV10-3 and J is TRBJ2-5; the D is unclear. The CDR3 length is 13 residues. The V end was cut by 8 bases, the J end by 0 bases, with 10 bases between. CDR1 is ENHRY and CDR2 is SYGVKD in the germline V gene. CDR3 amino acids: CAIGASNQETQYF. DNA for the CDR3: TGTGCCATCGGCGCCTCGAACCAAGAGACCCAGTACTTC.

The V call is TRBV5-4, the J call TRBJ2-3, with 13 bases that match TRBD2. This CDR3 has 18 residues. The V and J ends lost 2 bases and 2 bases, in that order; junction bases with no gene match: 8. Germline CDR1 SGHNT, CDR2 YYREEE (reference sequence). CDR3: CASSLKVGTSGATDTQYF. CDR3 DNA: TGTGCCAGCAGCTTAAAAGTCGGGACTAGCGGGGCCACAGATACGCAGTATTTT.

The V gene is TRBV7-9, the J gene TRBJ2-2; 7 positions match TRBD1. CDR3 size: 15 residues. J lost 1 base, V lost 5 bases, and 4 bases had no gene match. Germline loops: CDR1 SEHNR, CDR2 FQNEAQ (reference sequence). The CDR3, as DNA: TGTGCCAGCAGCCGACAGGGTAGGAACACCGGGGAGCTGTTTTTT. Translating it yields CASSRQGRNTGELFF.

DNA of the CDR3: TGCGCCAGCAGCCAAGATATCCCCTCACGGGGGGCGTACAATGAGCAGTTCTTC. Protein sequence: CASSQDIPSRGAYNEQFF. J is TRBJ2-1 and V is TRBV4-3, with D possibly TRBD2 on 7 matching bases. This CDR3 spans 18 amino acids. Germline V lookup: CDR1 LGHNA, CDR2 YSLEER. Trimming cost V 0 bases and J 4 bases, with 19 bases left between them.

The rearrangement joins TRBV6-5 to TRBJ2-1; D possibly matches TRBD1 or TRBD2 (5 bases each). Trimming cost V 7 bases and J 4 bases, with 14 bases left between them. The CDR3 consists of 14 residues. Germline loops: CDR1 MNHEY, CDR2 SVGAGI. The CDR3 loop is CASTVSGGYNEQFF. CDR3 DNA sequence: TGTGCCAGCACCGTCTCTGGGGGATACAATGAGCAGTTCTTC.

The chain combines TRBV5-1 with TRBJ1-1, with 9 bases fitting TRBD1. The V gene's germline CDR1 is SGHRS and CDR2 YFSETQ. CDR3 length equals 15 residues. V dropped 4 bases and J dropped 4; count of bases not matched to a gene: 8. The CDR3 is CASSQMTGGITEAFF. Here the CDR3 DNA reads TGCGCCAGCAGCCAGATGACAGGGGGAATCACTGAAGCTTTCTTT.

This clone was picked up one time. The V and J genes are TRBV28 and TRBJ1-2; D remains unclear. This CDR3 is built from 14 residues. Germline V lookup: CDR1 MDHEN, CDR2 SYDVKM. Trimming removed 4 bases from V and 5 bases from J, with 14 bases in between. CDR3 sequence reads: CASSSPREPYGYTF. The DNA for the CDR3 is TGTGCCAGCAGTTCCCCCCGGGAACCTTATGGCTACACCTTC.

The chain has TRBV10-3 and TRBJ1-1; D unclear. The CDR3 totals 13 residues. Germline V gene lookup returns CDR1 ENHRY and CDR2 SYGVKD. Trimming removed 3 bases from V and 1 base from J, with 6 bases in between. DNA for the CDR3: TGTGCCATCAGTGACCTACAGAACACTGAAGCTTTCTTT. Translated, it gives CAISDLQNTEAFF.

This clone occurred once. This sequence joins TRBV9 and TRBJ2-3, with 7 bases fitting TRBD1. CDR1 SGDLS and CDR2 YYNGEE come from the germline V gene. The junction had 12 bases not matched to a gene; V was cut back by 2 bases and J by 6 bases. The CDR3 length is 16 residues. The CDR3 is CASSVGDRGSRDTQYF. CDR3 in DNA: TGTGCCAGCAGCGTCGGGGACAGAGGTTCCCGGGATACGCAGTATTTT.

The chain has TRBV28 and TRBJ2-7, with a tentative D call TRBD1 (6 bases). This CDR3 spans 16 amino acids. CDR1 MDHEN and CDR2 SYDVKM come from the germline V gene. Trimming stripped 6 bases from V and 4 bases from J, with 22 bases between. The CDR3 loop reads CASRMGARTGPYEQYF. CDR3 bases: TGTGCCAGCAGAATGGGGGCGCGCACTGGACCATACGAGCAGTACTTC.